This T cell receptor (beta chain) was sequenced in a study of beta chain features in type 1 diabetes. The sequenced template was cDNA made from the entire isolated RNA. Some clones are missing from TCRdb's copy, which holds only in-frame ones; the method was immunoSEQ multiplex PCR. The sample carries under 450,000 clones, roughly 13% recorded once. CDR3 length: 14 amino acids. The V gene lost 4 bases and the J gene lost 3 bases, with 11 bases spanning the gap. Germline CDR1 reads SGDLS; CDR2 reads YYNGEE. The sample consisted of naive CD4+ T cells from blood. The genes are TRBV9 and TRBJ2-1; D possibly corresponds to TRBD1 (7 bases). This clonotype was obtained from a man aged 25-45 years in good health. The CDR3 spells CASSPQGGYNEQFF. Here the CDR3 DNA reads TGTGCCAGCAGCCCCCAGGGGGGCTACAATGAGCAGTTCTTC.